This entry lists 9 T cell receptor beta chains sequenced from one sample in a study of CD8 T cells in Susac syndrome (dated by TCRdb to between 2019 and 2020). The library was obtained by the immunoSEQ multiplex PCR assay. RNA was extracted with the RNeasy kit and about 0.5 to 1 ug was reverse transcribed using random hexamers. TCRdb took the public reads, trimmed them with fastp at Q25, ran MiXCR for clone calling and kept in-frame beta chains. Rows matching on CDR3 protein sequence are summarized as one entry with the most common DNA and genes. The sample profile shows approximately 190,000 distinct CDR3 sequences; 95% of them were found once. The ten biggest clones cover 0.15% to 0.2% of the sample. The sequenced sample consisted of CD8+ T cells from PBMCs. All receptors derive from a human donor with Susac syndrome.

The chain joins TRBV7-8 to TRBJ2-2; TRBD2 matches 11 bases. Germline trimming cut 9 bases from V and 1 base from J; bases unmatched to any gene: 1. This CDR3 is built from 14 residues. The germline gives CDR1 SGHVS, CDR2 FQNEAQ. CDR3 residues: CARGTSGNTGELFF. The CDR3 nucleotides read TGTGCCAGGGGGACTAGCGGGAACACCGGGGAGCTGTTTTTT.

J is TRBJ2-2 and V is TRBV20-1; weak D call: TRBD2 (5 bases). Germline CDR1 and CDR2: DFQATT and SNEGSKA (reference sequence). This CDR3 is built from 13 residues. V lost 6 bases, J lost 4 bases, and 12 bases lay in between. The DNA of the CDR3 is TGCAGTGCCCGGGATTTTACCACCGGGGAGCTGTTTTTT. Protein product: CSARDFTTGELFF.

The rearrangement uses TRBV7-6 and TRBJ1-1; D is unresolved. The CDR3 totals 13 residues. CDR1 and CDR2 from the germline V gene are SGHVS and FNYEAQ. V shed 3 bases and J shed 5 bases, with 10 bases lying between them. Written as DNA, the CDR3 is TGTGCCAGCAGCTTGACCGCGCATACTGAAGCTTTCTTT. This gives the protein CASSLTAHTEAFF. The whole variable domain, filled in from reference TRBV7-6 and TRBJ1-1, reads GAGVSQSPRYKVTKRGQDVALRCDPISGHVSLYWYRQALGQGPEFLTYFNYEAQQDKSGLPNDRFSAERPEGSISTLTIQRTEQRDSAMYRCASSLTAHTEAFFGQGTRLTVV.

This clonotype was seen just once. The V call is TRBV9, the J call TRBJ2-7; possibly TRBD2 for D (5 bases). V was pared by 4 bases and J by 3 bases, with 17 bases between. The germline V gene has CDR1 SGDLS and CDR2 YYNGEE. This CDR3 spans 15 amino acids. The chain's CDR3 is CASSRRTGKGYEQYF. As DNA, the CDR3 is TGTGCCAGCAGCCGGAGGACGGGAAAGGGCTACGAGCAGTACTTC.

A word on this clonotype: The junction differs from germline at one of its ends, possibly a read error. The chain is built from TRBV27 and TRBJ2-1; TRBD1 is a possible D gene (6 bases). Germline lookup yields CDR1 MNHEY and CDR2 SMNVEV (reference sequence). The CDR3 length is 14 residues. Here the CDR3 DNA reads TGTGCCAGCAGTTTGAACGACAGGTACACTGAGCAGTTCTTC. It is translated as CASSLNDRYTEQFF.

The chain employs TRBV30 and TRBJ1-6; no definite D call. V lost 1 base, J lost 0 bases, and 10 bases lay in between. This CDR3 region has 16 residues. Per germline, CDR1 GTSNPN and CDR2 SVGIG (reference sequence). CDR3 bases: TGTGCCTGGAGTGAAGTGGAGGCCTCCTATAATTCACCCCTCCACTTT. This sequence encodes CAWSEVEASYNSPLHF.

This chain connects TRBV29-1 to TRBJ1-2; D call uncertain. Germline V gene data show CDR1 as SQVTM and CDR2 as ANQGSEA. This CDR3 spans 15 amino acids. Trimming cost V 5 bases and J 2 bases, with 18 bases left between them. The chain's CDR3 is CSVLAVTTGNYGYTF. The CDR3, as DNA: TGCAGCGTTTTAGCAGTAACTACGGGAAACTATGGCTACACCTTC.

This clonotype was detected once. This chain uses TRBV5-1 with TRBJ2-7, with TRBD2 matching over 10 bases. Germline-derived CDR1 and CDR2 are SGHRS and YFSETQ. This CDR3 region has 15 residues. Germline trimming cut 1 base from V and 2 bases from J; bases unmatched to any gene: 3. CDR3 in DNA: TGCGCCAGCAGCTTGACTAGCGGGGTGACCTACGAGCAGTACTTC. It codes for CASSLTSGVTYEQYF.

This chain uses TRBV20-1 with TRBJ1-5; TRBD1 might be the D (6 bases). V lost 6 bases to trimming and J lost 0 bases, with 18 bases between them. Germline CDR1 DFQATT, CDR2 SNEGSKA (reference sequence). The CDR3 consists of 16 residues. The CDR3 bases are TGCAGTGCAAATAAAGAAACAGGGTATAGCAATCAGCCCCAGCATTTT. Protein sequence: CSANKETGYSNQPQHF.